One sample yielded the 28 T cell receptor beta chains listed below, sequenced in a study of CD8 T cells in Susac syndrome. RNA amounts of 0.5 to 1 ug underwent reverse transcription with random hexamers. TCRdb reprocessed the immunoSEQ multiplex PCR reads with MiXCR, giving one entry per CDR3 protein. Here the sample spans fewer than 250,000 distinct CDR3 sequences, 92% being singletons. Sequenced sample: CD8+ T cells from PBMCs. The receptors shown here come from a human donor with multiple sclerosis.

The V gene is TRBV4-2, the J gene TRBJ2-5, with TRBD2 as a possible D gene (6 bases). Trimming removed 2 bases from V and 5 bases from J, with 6 bases in between. The CDR3 has 12 amino acids. Germline V gives CDR1 LGHNA, CDR2 YNFKEQ. The CDR3 nucleotides read TGTGCCAGCAGCCAAACTAGCGAGACCCAGTACTTC. Residues: CASSQTSETQYF.

V usage is TRBV6-4 and J usage is TRBJ1-1; D is possibly TRBD1 (5 bases). The CDR3 totals 13 residues. CDR1 is MRHNA and CDR2 is SNTAGT in the germline V gene. Deletions cut 0 bases from V and 6 bases from J, with 8 bases between. This CDR3 reads CASSDSGRAEAFF. Written as DNA, the CDR3 is TGTGCCAGCAGTGACTCAGGCAGGGCTGAAGCTTTCTTT.

The CDR3 region is CASSPGQGYETDTQYF. In nucleotides, the CDR3 is TGTGCCAGCAGCCCCGGACAGGGGTACGAGACAGATACGCAGTATTTT. V usage is TRBV11-2 and J usage is TRBJ2-3, with 9 bases identical to TRBD1. Germline V CDR1 and CDR2: SGHAT, FQNNGV. The CDR3 has 16 residues. Unmatched junction bases numbered 9, after V lost 5 bases and J lost 3 bases. Supplemented by reference TRBV11-2 and TRBJ2-3, the full variable domain reads EAGVAQSPRYKIIEKRQSVAFWCNPISGHATLYWYQQILGQGPKLLIQFQNNGVVDDSQLPKDRFSAERLKGVDSTLKIQPAKLEDSAVYLCASSPGQGYETDTQYFGPGTRLTVL.

CDR3 coding DNA: TGCAGTGGGGATGTCAGGCACTCACTATACAATGAGCAGTTCTTC. As protein: CSGDVRHSLYNEQFF. V gene TRBV20-1 combines with J gene TRBJ2-1, with D unclear. Germline CDR1 reads DFQATT; CDR2 reads SNEGSKA (reference sequence). V was pared by 7 bases and J by 4 bases, with 20 bases between. The CDR3 runs 15 residues.

The table lists this clonotype with a few counts. This sequence joins TRBV7-9 and TRBJ1-1; 8 bases are shared with TRBD1. Trimming took 4 bases from V and 4 from J; bases not matched to a gene: 5. Germline assignment: CDR1 SEHNR and CDR2 FQNEAQ (reference sequence). This CDR3 contains 14 residues. The CDR3: CASSSQGAGTEAFF. CDR3 DNA sequence: TGTGCCAGCAGCTCGCAGGGGGCAGGCACTGAAGCTTTCTTT.

The chain uses TRBV4-1 and TRBJ2-5, with D unresolved. The germline V and J ends were trimmed by 3 bases and 5 bases, with 13 bases remaining between them. The length of the CDR3 is 14 residues. Germline V gene data show CDR1 as MGHRA and CDR2 as YSYEKL. This CDR3 is CASSHVETGETQYF. In nucleotides, the CDR3 is TGCGCCAGCAGCCACGTCGAGACTGGGGAGACCCAGTACTTC.

The V call is TRBV4-1, the J call TRBJ2-5, with a possible D match to TRBD2 (5 bases). CDR1 is MGHRA, CDR2 YSYEKL, per germline. CDR3 length equals 15 residues. Trimming removed 5 bases from V and 3 bases from J, with 16 bases in between. CDR3 in amino acids: CASSDPTGVKETQYF. CDR3 DNA: TGCGCCAGCAGCGACCCTACCGGGGTCAAAGAGACCCAGTACTTC.

The chain has TRBV4-1 and TRBJ1-5; D uncertain. This CDR3 region has 13 residues. Germline CDR1 is MGHRA and CDR2 is YSYEKL. V was trimmed by 3 bases and J by 3 bases, leaving 6 bases between them. The CDR3 DNA follows: TGCGCCAGCAGCCAGACAATCAATCAGCCCCAGCATTTT. Translated, it gives CASSQTINQPQHF.

This clonotype occurred a few times. The genes are TRBV29-1 and TRBJ2-7; D possibly matches TRBD1 or TRBD2 (5 bases each). Germline V gene sequence: CDR1 SQVTM, CDR2 ANQGSEA. V was pared by 2 bases and J by 4 bases, with 21 bases between. This CDR3 comprises 16 residues. In DNA form, the CDR3 reads TGCAGCGTTGAATTGGGGCTGGGGGTGAGAGAATACGAGCAGTACTTC. The encoded protein is CSVELGLGVREYEQYF.

This clonotype was recorded only once. The V call is TRBV12-3 or TRBV12-4, the J call TRBJ2-2; D gene ambiguous. V lost 8 bases and J lost 6, with 10 bases in between. CDR3 size: 12 residues. The DNA of the CDR3 is TGTGCCAGCTGTGGACCTTCCGGGGAGCTGTTTTTT. This encodes CASCGPSGELFF.

The chain links TRBV6-1 to TRBJ1-3; 8 nucleotides line up with TRBD1. Looked up from germline, CDR1 is MNHNS and CDR2 is SASEGT. After removal of 6 bases from V and 2 bases from J, the junction contained 12 bases not matched to a gene. There are 17 residues in the CDR3. The CDR3 is CASRPSSGGLTGNTIYF. Here the CDR3 DNA reads TGTGCCAGCAGACCGTCGTCAGGGGGCTTGACTGGAAACACCATATATTTT.

This clonotype was counted once. This CDR3 reads CASSLSDWRAGELFF. As DNA, the CDR3 is TGTGCCAGCAGTCTGTCTGACTGGCGCGCCGGGGAGCTGTTTTTT. The gene calls are TRBV27 and TRBJ2-2; D not resolved. The CDR3 is 15 amino acids. With 5 bases removed from V and 6 bases from J, the gap between germline ends came to 16 bases. Germline V lookup: CDR1 MNHEY, CDR2 SMNVEV (reference sequence).

This clonotype has only a few counts. The chain carries TRBV5-1 and TRBJ2-6; D possibly corresponds to TRBD2 (5 bases). V was pared by 4 bases and J by 0 bases, with 8 bases between. The CDR3 covers 15 residues. Germline V CDR1 and CDR2: SGHRS, YFSETQ. CDR3 in amino acids: CASSLGSSGANVLTF. For the CDR3, the DNA is TGCGCCAGCAGCCTGGGGAGCTCTGGGGCCAACGTCCTGACTTTC.

This chain links TRBV24-1 with TRBJ2-1; 13 bases are a match to TRBD2. The V segment lost 2 bases and the J segment 2 bases; nucleotides outside the gene matches: 5. The germline gives CDR1 KGHDR, CDR2 SFDVKD. CDR3 length: 18 residues. The CDR3 coding sequence is TGTGCCACCAGTGATTCGGGACTAGCGGGGCCACCCTACAATGAGCAGTTCTTC. It translates to CATSDSGLAGPPYNEQFF.

The chain employs TRBV12-3 or TRBV12-4 and TRBJ1-2; D gene ambiguous. The V gene lost 6 bases and the J gene lost 14 bases, with 22 bases spanning the gap. The CDR3 is 13 amino acids. CDR3 protein: CASSPPGSPGLTF. The CDR3 region has the DNA TGTGCCAGCAGCCCTCCGGGGTCTCCTGGTTTAACCTTC.

J is TRBJ1-5 and V is TRBV24-1; D uncertain. The V and J ends lost 4 bases and 1 base respectively, with 7 bases between them. CDR1 is KGHDR, CDR2 SFDVKD, per germline. CDR3 size: 14 residues. DNA of the CDR3: TGTGCCACCAGTGACCGGTCCAGCAATCAGCCCCAGCATTTT. Translation gives CATSDRSSNQPQHF.

The chain employs TRBV20-1 and TRBJ2-5; a possible D gene is TRBD2 (5 bases). Germline CDR1 reads DFQATT; CDR2 reads SNEGSKA (reference sequence). V was cut by 1 base and J by 4 bases, with 13 bases left in between. This CDR3 is 14 amino acids long. Here the CDR3 DNA reads TGCAGTGCTAGAGGAGGCGGGCCGGGAGAGACCCAGTACTTC. Translation gives CSARGGGPGETQYF.

This chain uses TRBV9 with TRBJ1-2; D possibly corresponds to TRBD1 (5 bases). Deletions cut 0 bases from V and 4 bases from J, with 10 bases between. Germline CDR1 and CDR2: SGDLS and YYNGEE. There are 14 residues in the CDR3. CDR3 DNA sequence: TGTGCCAGCAGCGTAGCCGACGGGGGCTATGGCTACACCTTC. Its translation is CASSVADGGYGYTF. The entire variable domain, with the rest obtained from reference TRBV9 and TRBJ1-2, is as follows: DSGVTQTPKHLITATGQRVTLRCSPRSGDLSVYWYQQSLDQGLQFLIQYYNGEERAKGNILERFSAQQFPDLHSELNLSSLELGDSALYFCASSVADGGYGYTFGSGTRLTVV.

This clonotype was counted a single time. The genes are TRBV7-9 and TRBJ2-1; D perhaps matches TRBD2 (5 bases). The CDR3 is made up of 14 amino acids. V was trimmed by 3 bases and J by 9 bases, leaving 15 bases between them. CDR1 and CDR2 (germline): SEHNR, FQNEAQ (reference sequence). This CDR3 reads CASSFNNEGSEQFF. CDR3 nucleotides: TGTGCCAGCAGCTTCAATAACGAGGGTTCTGAGCAGTTCTTC.

This chain joins TRBV10-2 and TRBJ1-1; 7 positions match TRBD1. Germline V gene data show CDR1 as WSHSY and CDR2 as SAAADI. The CDR3 sequence is 15 residues long. The junction had 1 base not matched to a gene; V was cut back by 0 bases and J by 0 bases. CDR3 in DNA: TGCGCCAGCAGTGAGTCCAGGGGGATGAACACTGAAGCTTTCTTT. Its protein is CASSESRGMNTEAFF.

The V and J genes are TRBV6-5 and TRBJ2-7; 14 positions match TRBD2. V trimming: 8 bases; J trimming: 9 bases; junction bases outside the gene matches: 9. In germline, CDR1 is MNHEY, CDR2 SVGAGI. This CDR3 comprises 14 residues. The DNA of the CDR3 is TGTGCCAGCCGAACCGGGACTAGCGGGAGCTGGCAGTACTTC. Encoded protein: CASRTGTSGSWQYF.

The chain has TRBV2 and TRBJ2-7; TRBD2 matches 9 bases. From germline, CDR1 is SNHLY and CDR2 FYNNEI. This CDR3 is built from 14 residues. Trimming cost V 8 bases and J 2 bases; bases outside gene matches: 7. The CDR3 loop is CASDWRGGPYEQYF. The DNA for the CDR3 is TGTGCCAGCGACTGGCGGGGGGGCCCCTACGAGCAGTACTTC.

V is TRBV27 and J is TRBJ1-2, with D unclear. This CDR3 region has 18 residues. Trimming left V 4 bases short and J 4 bases short, with 25 bases between. The germline CDR1 and CDR2 sequences are MNHEY and SMNVEV (reference sequence). The CDR3, as DNA: TGTGCCAGCAGTTCCAAGGCTTGGTTAGGACCCAGAGTCTATGGCTACACCTTC. This codes for CASSSKAWLGPRVYGYTF.

This sequence joins TRBV7-9 and TRBJ1-1; D might be TRBD1 (6 bases). The length of the CDR3 is 15 residues. V lost 0 bases, J lost 4 bases, and 12 bases lay in between. Looked up from germline, CDR1 is SEHNR and CDR2 is FQNEAQ (reference sequence). The CDR3 DNA follows: TGTGCCAGCAGCTTAGCCCAGGGGCTCAGCACTGAAGCTTTCTTT. It is translated as CASSLAQGLSTEAFF.

The sample holds one count of this clonotype. The chain uses TRBV12-3 or TRBV12-4 and TRBJ2-2; D call uncertain. The V end lost 3 bases, the J end lost 6 bases, and 8 bases lay between the germline ends. The CDR3 has 13 amino acids. CDR3 amino acids: CASSFSGPGELFF. CDR3 DNA: TGTGCCAGCAGTTTTTCGGGTCCCGGGGAGCTGTTTTTT.

V usage is TRBV7-9 and J usage is TRBJ2-7; maybe TRBD1 (6 bases). The CDR3 spans 15 residues. Trimming removed 4 bases from V and 4 bases from J, with 17 bases in between. CDR1 is SEHNR and CDR2 is FQNEAQ in the germline V gene (reference sequence). The CDR3 is CASSSGTTRTYEQYF. For the CDR3, the DNA is TGTGCCAGCAGCTCCGGGACAACTCGTACTTACGAGCAGTACTTC.

The rearrangement links TRBV6-5 to TRBJ1-4; D is uncertain. The germline V and J ends were trimmed by 2 bases and 0 bases, with 22 bases remaining between them. The V gene's germline CDR1 is MNHEY and CDR2 SVGAGI. The CDR3 extends over 20 amino acids. The CDR3 coding sequence is TGTGCCAGCAGTTACCTACCCGCGGAGGGCGACCTAGCAACTAATGAAAAACTGTTTTTT. Its translation is CASSYLPAEGDLATNEKLFF.

The chain combines TRBV12-5 with TRBJ1-5; maybe TRBD1 (5 bases). V dropped 4 bases and J dropped 7 bases, with 17 bases sitting between them. Germline-derived CDR1 and CDR2 are LGHNT and FRNRAP. CDR3 length equals 15 residues. The DNA for the CDR3 is TGTGCTAGTGGTTCCGGGGGGTCGGGGAGGCAGCCCCAGCATTTT. Amino acid sequence: CASGSGGSGRQPQHF. The full variable domain, in which reference TRBV12-5 and TRBJ1-5 provide the parts outside the CDR3, is DARVTQTPRHKVTEMGQEVTMRCQPILGHNTVFWYRQTMMQGLELLAYFRNRAPLDDSGMPKDRFSAEMPDATLATLKIQPSEPRDSAVYFCASGSGGSGRQPQHFGDGTRLSIL.